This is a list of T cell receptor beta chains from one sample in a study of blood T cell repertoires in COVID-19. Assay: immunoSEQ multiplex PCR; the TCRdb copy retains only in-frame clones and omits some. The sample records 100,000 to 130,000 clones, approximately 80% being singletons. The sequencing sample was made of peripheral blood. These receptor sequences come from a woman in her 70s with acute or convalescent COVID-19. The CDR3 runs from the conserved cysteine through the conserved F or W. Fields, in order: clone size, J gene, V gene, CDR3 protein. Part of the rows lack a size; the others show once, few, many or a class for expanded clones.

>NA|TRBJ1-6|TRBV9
CASSVDVGGERSPLHF
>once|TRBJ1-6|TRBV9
CASSVIQGASFNSPLHF
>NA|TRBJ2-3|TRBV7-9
CASRHGTSVDTQYF
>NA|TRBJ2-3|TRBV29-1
CSVEASGGTTSTDTQYF
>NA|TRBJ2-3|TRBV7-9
CASSLGQTDTDTQYF
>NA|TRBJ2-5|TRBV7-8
CASSKAGASGQETQYF
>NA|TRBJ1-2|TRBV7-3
CASGVEGGGYTF
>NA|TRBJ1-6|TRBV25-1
CASSAGDRGLNSPLHF
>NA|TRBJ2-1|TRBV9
CASTTSGNSYNEQFF
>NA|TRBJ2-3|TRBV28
CASSSSRGTDTQYF
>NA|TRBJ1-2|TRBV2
CASSTRTVRYGYTF
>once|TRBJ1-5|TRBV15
CATSRAGWDQPQHF
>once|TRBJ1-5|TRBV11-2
CASSLAGGGNQPQHF
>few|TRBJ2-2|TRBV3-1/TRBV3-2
CASSPPGLHTGELFF
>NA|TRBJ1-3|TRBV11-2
CASSPSGTVGNTIYF
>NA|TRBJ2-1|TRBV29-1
CSVEDGRSNEQFF
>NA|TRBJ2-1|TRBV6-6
CASKRDSADNEQFF
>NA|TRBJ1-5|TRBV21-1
CASSKCRGINQPQHF
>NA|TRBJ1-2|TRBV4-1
CASSQDIDRGFGGYTF
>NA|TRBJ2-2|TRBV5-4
CASSLVPRQKTGELFF
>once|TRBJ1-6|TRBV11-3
CASSYGQGFLPPLHF
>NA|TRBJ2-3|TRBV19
CASSPLRGSTDTQYF